This TCR beta chain was identified in a study of T cell responses to AZD1222 COVID-19 vaccine. Study-level results: A mostly white British donor set with more females was recruited, and clonal diversity was possibly underestimated.

To note about this clone: Its specificity is unknown.

Generated by immunoSEQ multiplex PCR, the TCRdb table keeps only in-frame clones and is missing some. Of tens of thousands of clones in the sample, approximately 91% are singletons; the top ten hold 5.8%. Between the trimmed V and J ends, which lost 1 base and 3 bases, there was a span of 12 bases. Germline V gene sequence: CDR1 LGHNA, CDR2 YNFKEQ. The CDR3 contains 16 residues. Source: peripheral blood, taken on day 0 of AZD1222 vaccination. This receptor was taken from an adult in good health. This chain connects TRBV4-2 to TRBJ1-4; TRBD1 is a possible D gene (5 bases). The CDR3 here is CASSQGGYGANEKLFF. The CDR3 DNA sequence: TGTGCCAGCAGCCAAGGGGGGTATGGGGCTAATGAAAAACTGTTTTTT.